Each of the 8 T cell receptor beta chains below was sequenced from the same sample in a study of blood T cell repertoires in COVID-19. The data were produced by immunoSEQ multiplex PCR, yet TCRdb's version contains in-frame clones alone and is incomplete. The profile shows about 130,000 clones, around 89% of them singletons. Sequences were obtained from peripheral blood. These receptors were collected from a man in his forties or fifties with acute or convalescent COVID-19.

CDR3 region: CASIPTFSVAGTQYF. The CDR3, as DNA: TGTGCCAGCATCCCAACTTTCAGCGTGGCCGGGACCCAGTACTTC. V usage is TRBV7-2 and J usage is TRBJ2-5; D is uncertain. CDR3 length: 15 residues. Germline V CDR1 and CDR2: SGHTA, FQGNSA. V gave up 7 bases and J gave up 7 bases, with 22 bases separating them.

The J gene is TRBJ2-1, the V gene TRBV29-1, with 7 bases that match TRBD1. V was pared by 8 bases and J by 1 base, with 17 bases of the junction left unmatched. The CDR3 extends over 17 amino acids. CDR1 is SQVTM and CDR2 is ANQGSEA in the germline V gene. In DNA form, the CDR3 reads TGCAGCTCCCGGGACAGCCTTACCCCCGCTTCCTACAATGAGCAGTTCTTC. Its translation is CSSRDSLTPASYNEQFF.

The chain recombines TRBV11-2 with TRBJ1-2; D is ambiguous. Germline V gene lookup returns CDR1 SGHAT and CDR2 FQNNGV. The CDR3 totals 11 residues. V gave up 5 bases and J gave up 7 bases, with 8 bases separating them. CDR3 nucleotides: TGTGCCAGCAGCGAATACGGTGGCTACACCTTC. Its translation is CASSEYGGYTF.

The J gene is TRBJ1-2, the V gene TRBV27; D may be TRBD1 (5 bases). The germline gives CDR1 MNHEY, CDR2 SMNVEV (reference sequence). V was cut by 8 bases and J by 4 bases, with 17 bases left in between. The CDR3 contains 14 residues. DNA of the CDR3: TGTGCCAGCCCAATGGAGCGGGGGGTCTATGGCTACACCTTC. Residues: CASPMERGVYGYTF.

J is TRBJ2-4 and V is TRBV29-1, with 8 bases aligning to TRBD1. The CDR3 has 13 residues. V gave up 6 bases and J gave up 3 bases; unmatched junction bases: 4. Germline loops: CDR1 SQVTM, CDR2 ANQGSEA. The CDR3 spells CSVDRVGKNIQYF. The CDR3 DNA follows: TGCAGCGTGGACAGGGTAGGCAAAAACATTCAGTACTTC. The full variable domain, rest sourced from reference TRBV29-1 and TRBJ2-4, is SAVISQKPSRDICQRGTSLTIQCQVDSQVTMMFWYRQQPGQSLTLIATANQGSEATYESGFVIDKFPISRPNLTFSTLTVSNMSPEDSSIYLCSVDRVGKNIQYFGAGTRLSVL.

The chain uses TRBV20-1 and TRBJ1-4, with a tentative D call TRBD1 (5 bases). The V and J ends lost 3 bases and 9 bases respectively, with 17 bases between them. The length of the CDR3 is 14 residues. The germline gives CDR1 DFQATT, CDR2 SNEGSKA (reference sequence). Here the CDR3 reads CSASEWNTGKKLFF. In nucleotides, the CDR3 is TGCAGTGCTAGTGAGTGGAACACAGGAAAAAAACTGTTTTTT.

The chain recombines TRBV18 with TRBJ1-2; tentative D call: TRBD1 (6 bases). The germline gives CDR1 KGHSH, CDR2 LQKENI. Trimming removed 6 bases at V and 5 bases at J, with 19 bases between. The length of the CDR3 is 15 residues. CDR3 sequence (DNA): TGTGCCAGCTCGCTTGACAGGTGGGGAAGGTATGGCTACACCTTC. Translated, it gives CASSLDRWGRYGYTF.

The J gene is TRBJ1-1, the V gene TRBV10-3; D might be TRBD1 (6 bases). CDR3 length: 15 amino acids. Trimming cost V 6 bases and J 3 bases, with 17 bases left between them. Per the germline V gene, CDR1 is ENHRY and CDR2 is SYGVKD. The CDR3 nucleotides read TGTGCCATCAGCCAGGGGCGGGGGGCGGACACTGAAGCTTTCTTT. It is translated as CAISQGRGADTEAFF.